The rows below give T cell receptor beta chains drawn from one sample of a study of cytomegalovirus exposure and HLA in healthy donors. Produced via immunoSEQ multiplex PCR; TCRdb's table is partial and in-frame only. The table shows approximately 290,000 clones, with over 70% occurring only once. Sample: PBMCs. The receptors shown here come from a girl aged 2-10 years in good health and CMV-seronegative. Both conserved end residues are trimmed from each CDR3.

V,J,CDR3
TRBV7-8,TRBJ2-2,ASSLPGLGLDTGELF
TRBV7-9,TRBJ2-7,ASSPRGLTYEQY
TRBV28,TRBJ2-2,GSKRGGTGELF
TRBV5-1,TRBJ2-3,ASSLDYPTDTQY
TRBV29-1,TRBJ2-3,SVTGQGRGRLTDTQY
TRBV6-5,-,ASSYTERTSYEQY
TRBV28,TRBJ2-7,ASRRNGLQGGSYEQY
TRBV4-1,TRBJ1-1,ASSQDRPGRTEAF
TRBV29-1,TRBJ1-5,SVEDEVPGVSNQPQH
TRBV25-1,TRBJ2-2,ASSGRGTGELF
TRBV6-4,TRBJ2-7,ASSAEQGSEQY
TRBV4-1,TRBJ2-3,ASSQGQIGRTNTQY
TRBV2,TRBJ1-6,ASRETGQGFSPLH
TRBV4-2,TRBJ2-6,ASSLNGANVLT
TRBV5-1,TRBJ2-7,ASSLGAGRLYEQY
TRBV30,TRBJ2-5,ACTRGGLEIQY
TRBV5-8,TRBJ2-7,ASSWTGNYEQY
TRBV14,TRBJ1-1,ASSQWTGVNTEAF
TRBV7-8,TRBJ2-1,ASRIGTSGYNEQF
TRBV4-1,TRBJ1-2,ASSRGQDIGRGT
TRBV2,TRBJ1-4,ASIGGGQNNEKLF
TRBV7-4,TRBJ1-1,ASSLIGVHHTEAF
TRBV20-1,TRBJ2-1,SANRDGEQF
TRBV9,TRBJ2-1,ASSPGGRIHNEQF
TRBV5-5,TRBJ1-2,ASTKQEGFYGYT
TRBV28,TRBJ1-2,ASSLAGMSYT
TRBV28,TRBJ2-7,ASSYGQGIYEQY
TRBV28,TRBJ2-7,ASSIATSYEQY
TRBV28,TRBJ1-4,ASSRTVVNEKLF
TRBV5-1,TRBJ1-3,ASSLQGRGSGNTIY
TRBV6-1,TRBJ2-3,ASTHVDLGTDTQY
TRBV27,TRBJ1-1,ASSPRGGSGEGTEAF
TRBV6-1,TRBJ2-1,ACRLVGQYNEQF
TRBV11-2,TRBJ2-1,ASSLVGLAGGPYEQF
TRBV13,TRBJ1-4,ASSRRQGGGEKLF
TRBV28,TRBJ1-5,ASSFFGNQPQH
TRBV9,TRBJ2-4,ASSVSSGRAGNIQY
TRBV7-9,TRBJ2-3,ASSSASGGAGGTDTQY
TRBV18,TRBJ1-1,ASSPAQAEAF
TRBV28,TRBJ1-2,ASSLYAGAFYGYT
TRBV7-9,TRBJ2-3,ASSLRRTDTDTQY
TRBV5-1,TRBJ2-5,ASSLAKETQY
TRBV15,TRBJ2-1,ATSRRQGSYNEQF
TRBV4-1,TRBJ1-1,ASSQERRTGGSTEAF
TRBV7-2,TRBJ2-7,ASSLGGLAGGGEQY
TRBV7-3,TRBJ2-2,ASRTSENTGELF
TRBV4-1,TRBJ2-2,ASSQAAGATGELF
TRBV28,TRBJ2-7,ASSWAGGSYEQY
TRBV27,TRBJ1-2,ASSLDRGYGYT
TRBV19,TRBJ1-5,ASRGWTAYQPQH
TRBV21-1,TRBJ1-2,ASSKELRDWTAYGYT
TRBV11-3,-,ASSEREGKSYEQY
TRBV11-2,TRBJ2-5,ASSLARTGSETQY
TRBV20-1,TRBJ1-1,SAKGLEAF